This TCR beta chain is drawn from a study of preoperative IRX-2 immunotherapy in early breast cancer. Sample treatment: preoperative locoregional IRX-2 cytokine immunotherapy. Patients received preoperative, locoregional IRX-2 cytokine immunotherapy in a phase Ib study. TCRdb's table, derived via immunoSEQ multiplex PCR, lists solely in-frame clones and lacks some. The sample holds under 15,000 clones, approximately 90% seen once. This sample was gathered from a patient treated with IRX-2 immunotherapy. The TCR was taken from a human donor with breast cancer.

Here the CDR3 DNA reads TGTGCCAGCAGCGTAGGCGTTGATACGCAGTATTTT. It specifies CASSVGVDTQYF. The V call is TRBV9, the J call TRBJ2-3; D is unclear. This CDR3 has 12 amino acids. Trimming stripped 0 bases from V and 6 bases from J, with 5 bases between. Germline V gene sequence: CDR1 SGDLS, CDR2 YYNGEE.